A selection of T cell receptor beta chains follows, all from one sample in a study of regulatory T cells in long-lasting Graves disease. TCRdb redid the calling of the multiplex PCR reads with MiXCR, one entry per CDR3 protein. The data contain more than 450,000 distinct CDR3 sequences, 12% of them singletons. The same data also went into a second study, on T cells in Graves' hyperthyroidism and ophthalmopathy.

Material: peripheral blood mononuclear cells (PBMCs), obtained at new diagnosis, from a patient treated with antithyroid drugs. All receptors derive from a woman between 25 and 40 years old with Graves disease. CDR3s include the opening cysteine and the closing phenylalanine or tryptophan. D genes are given only for firm matches. Clone size appears in some rows only: once, few, many, or a class for an expanded clone.

V	length	size	J	D	DNA	CDR3
TRBV2	15	many	TRBJ2-3	NA	TGTGCCAGCAGTGAAACGGGCTCTAGCACAGATACGCAGTATTTT	CASSETGSSTDTQYF
TRBV19	16	many	TRBJ2-3	NA	TGTGCCAGCACTGCTCGGGGAGGGGGCACAGGAGATACGCAGTATTTT	CASTARGGGTGDTQYF
TRBV12-3/TRBV12-4	14	many	TRBJ1-1	NA	TGTGCCAGCAATCAGGGGCTTATGAACACTGAAGCTTTCTTT	CASNQGLMNTEAFF
TRBV27	14	many	TRBJ1-5	NA	TGTGCCAGCAGCTTGGGGGGGGGGGATCAGCCCCAGCATTTT	CASSLGGGDQPQHF
TRBV7-9	12	many	TRBJ1-1	NA	TGTGCCAGCAGCTTCAAGGACACTGAAGCTTTCTTT	CASSFKDTEAFF
TRBV5-4	14	many	TRBJ1-1	NA	TGTGCCAGCAGCTTCGGACGGCAGAACACTGAAGCTTTCTTT	CASSFGRQNTEAFF
TRBV7-8	15	many	TRBJ2-3	TRBD2	TGTGCCAGCAGCTTAGTTGCGGGAGGCGGAGATACGCAGTATTTT	CASSLVAGGGDTQYF
TRBV9	15	many	TRBJ1-4	TRBD1	TGTGCCAGCAGCGTAGGGGACAGGATAGGTGAAAAACTGTTTTTT	CASSVGDRIGEKLFF
TRBV6-1	18	many	TRBJ2-7	TRBD2	TGTGCCAGCACCGCCCGACTAGCGGGAGTTCACCAATCCTACGAGCAGTACTTC	CASTARLAGVHQSYEQYF
TRBV25-1	16	many	TRBJ2-2	TRBD1	TGTGCCAGCAGTGAGTTGGGGACAGGGGGCATCGGGGAGCTGTTTTTT	CASSELGTGGIGELFF
TRBV6-5	15	many	TRBJ2-5	TRBD2	TGTGCCAGCAGTTACTCGTCTTCGGGGGGAGAGACCCAGTACTTC	CASSYSSSGGETQYF
TRBV6-2/TRBV6-3	17	NA	TRBJ2-6	NA	TGTGCCAGCAGTTACTCCACTCGGGAATCTGGGGCCAACGTCCTGACTTTC	CASSYSTRESGANVLTF
TRBV11-2	11	many	TRBJ2-7	NA	TGTGCCAGCAGCCCTTTTGACGAGCAGTACTTC	CASSPFDEQYF
TRBV2	15	many	TRBJ2-5	NA	TGTGCCAGCAGGAGCCGAGCGGCCATCCAAGAGACCCAGTACTTC	CASRSRAAIQETQYF
TRBV29-1	10	few	TRBJ2-3	NA	TGCAGCGTTGGTGAGGATACGCAGTATTTT	CSVGEDTQYF
TRBV7-2	17	few	TRBJ1-6	TRBD1	TGTGCCAGCAGCTGGACAGGGGGCGAGACCTATAATTCACCCCTCCACTTT	CASSWTGGETYNSPLHF
TRBV10-3	14	many	TRBJ2-7	TRBD2	TGTGCCATCAGAGCCGGGACTAGCTCGTACGAGCAGTACTTC	CAIRAGTSSYEQYF